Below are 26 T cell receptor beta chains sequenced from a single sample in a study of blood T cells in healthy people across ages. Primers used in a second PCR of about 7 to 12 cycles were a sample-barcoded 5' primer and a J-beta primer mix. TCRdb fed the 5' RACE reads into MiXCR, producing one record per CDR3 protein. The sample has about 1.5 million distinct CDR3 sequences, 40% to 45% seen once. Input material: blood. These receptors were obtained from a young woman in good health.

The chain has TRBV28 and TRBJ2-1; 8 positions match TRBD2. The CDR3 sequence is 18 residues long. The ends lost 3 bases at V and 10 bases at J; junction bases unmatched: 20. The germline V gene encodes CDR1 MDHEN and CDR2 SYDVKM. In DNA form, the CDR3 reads TGTGCCAGCAGTTTCGTTCTTGGGGAGCGGGAGTTCTCCTACGAGCAGTTCTTC. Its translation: CASSFVLGEREFSYEQFF.

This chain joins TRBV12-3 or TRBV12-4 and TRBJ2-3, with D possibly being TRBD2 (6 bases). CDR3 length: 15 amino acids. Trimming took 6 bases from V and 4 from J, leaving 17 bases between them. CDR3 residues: CASRPAGWIADTQYF. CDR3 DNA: TGTGCCAGCAGGCCCGCGGGGTGGATCGCAGATACGCAGTATTTT.

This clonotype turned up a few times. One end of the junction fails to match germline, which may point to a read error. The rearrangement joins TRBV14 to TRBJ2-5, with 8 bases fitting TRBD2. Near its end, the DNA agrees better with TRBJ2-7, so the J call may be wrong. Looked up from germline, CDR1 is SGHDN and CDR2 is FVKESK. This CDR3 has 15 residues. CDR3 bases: TGTGCCAGTAGCCAAGTTGGAGCGGGGGTCTACGAGCAGTACTTC. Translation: CASSQVGAGVYEQYF.

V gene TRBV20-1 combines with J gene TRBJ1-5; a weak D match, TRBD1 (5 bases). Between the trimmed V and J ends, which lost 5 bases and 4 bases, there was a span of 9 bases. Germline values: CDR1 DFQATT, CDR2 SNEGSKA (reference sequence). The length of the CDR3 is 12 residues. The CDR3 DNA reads TGCAGTGCTCACGCAGGGAATCAGCCCCAGCATTTT. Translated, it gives CSAHAGNQPQHF.

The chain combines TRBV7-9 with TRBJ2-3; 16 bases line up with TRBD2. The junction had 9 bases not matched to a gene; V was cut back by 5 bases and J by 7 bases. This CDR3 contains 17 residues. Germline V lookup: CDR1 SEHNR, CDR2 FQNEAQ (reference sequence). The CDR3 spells CASSLGTSGRAWNTQYF. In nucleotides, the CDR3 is TGTGCCAGCAGCCTCGGGACTAGCGGGAGGGCCTGGAATACGCAGTATTTT. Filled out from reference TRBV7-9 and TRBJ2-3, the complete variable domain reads DTGVSQNPRHKITKRGQNVTFRCDPISEHNRLYWYRQTLGQGPEFLTYFQNEAQLEKSRLLSDRFSAERPKGSFSTLEIQRTEQGDSAMYLCASSLGTSGRAWNTQYFGPGTRLTVL.

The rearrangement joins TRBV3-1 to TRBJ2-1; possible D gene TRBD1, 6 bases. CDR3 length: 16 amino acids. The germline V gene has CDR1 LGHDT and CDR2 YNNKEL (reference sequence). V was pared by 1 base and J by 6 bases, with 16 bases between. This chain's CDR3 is CASSQGFRGIGNEQFF. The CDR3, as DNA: TGTGCCAGCAGCCAAGGATTCAGGGGAATTGGCAATGAGCAGTTCTTC.

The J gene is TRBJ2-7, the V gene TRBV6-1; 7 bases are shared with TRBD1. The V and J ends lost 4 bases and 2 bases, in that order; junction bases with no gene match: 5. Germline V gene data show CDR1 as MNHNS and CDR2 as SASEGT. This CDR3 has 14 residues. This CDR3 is CASSGETGPYEQYF. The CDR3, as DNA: TGTGCCAGCAGTGGCGAGACAGGGCCCTACGAGCAGTACTTC.

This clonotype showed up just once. The DNA of the CDR3 is TGCAGTGCTGGGGGGCCACTTTCAAGCTCCTACGAGCAGTACTTC. Residues: CSAGGPLSSSYEQYF. This chain connects TRBV20-1 to TRBJ2-7; tentatively, D is TRBD1 or TRBD2 (6 bases each). The CDR3 covers 15 residues. The V end lost 5 bases, the J end lost 0 bases, and 17 bases lay between the germline ends. CDR1 is DFQATT, CDR2 SNEGSKA, per germline (reference sequence).

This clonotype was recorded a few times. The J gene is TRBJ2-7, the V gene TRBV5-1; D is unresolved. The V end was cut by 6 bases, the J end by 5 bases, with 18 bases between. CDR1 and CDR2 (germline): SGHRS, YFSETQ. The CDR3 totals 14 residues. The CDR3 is CASNNHPDYDEQYF. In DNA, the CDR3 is TGCGCCAGCAACAACCACCCCGATTATGACGAGCAGTACTTC.

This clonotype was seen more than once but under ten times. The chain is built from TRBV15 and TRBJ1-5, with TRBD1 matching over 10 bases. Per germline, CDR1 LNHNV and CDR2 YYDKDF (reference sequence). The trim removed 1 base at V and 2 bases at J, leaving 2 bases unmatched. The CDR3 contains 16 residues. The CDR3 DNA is TGTGCCACCAGCAGAGGTGGGACAGGGGGCAATCAGCCCCAGCATTTT. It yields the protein CATSRGGTGGNQPQHF.

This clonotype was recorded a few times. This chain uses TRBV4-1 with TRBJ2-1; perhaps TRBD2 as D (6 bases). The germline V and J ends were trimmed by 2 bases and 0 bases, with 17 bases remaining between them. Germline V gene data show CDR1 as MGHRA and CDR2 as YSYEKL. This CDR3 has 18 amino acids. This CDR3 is CASSQNLGTVSSYNEQFF. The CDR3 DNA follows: TGCGCCAGCAGCCAAAATTTGGGGACTGTGAGCTCCTACAATGAGCAGTTCTTC.

CDR3 amino acids: CASSNPVRHNEQFF. In nucleotides, the CDR3 is TGTGCCAGCAGCAATCCCGTTCGTCACAATGAGCAGTTCTTC. This chain connects TRBV9 to TRBJ2-1, with D hard to call. The germline CDR1 and CDR2 sequences are SGDLS and YYNGEE. CDR3 length: 14 amino acids. V was clipped by 4 bases and J by 5 bases, with 13 bases between them. The whole variable domain, filled in from reference TRBV9 and TRBJ2-1, reads DSGVTQTPKHLITATGQRVTLRCSPRSGDLSVYWYQQSLDQGLQFLIQYYNGEERAKGNILERFSAQQFPDLHSELNLSSLELGDSALYFCASSNPVRHNEQFFGPGTRLTVL.

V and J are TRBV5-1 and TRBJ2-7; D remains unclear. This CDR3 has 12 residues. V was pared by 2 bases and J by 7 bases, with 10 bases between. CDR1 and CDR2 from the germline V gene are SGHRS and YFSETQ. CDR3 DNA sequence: TGCGCCAGCAGCTTTCCCCCTGAGGAGCAGTACTTC. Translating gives CASSFPPEEQYF. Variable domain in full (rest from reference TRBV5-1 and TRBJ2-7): KAGVTQTPRYLIKTRGQQVTLSCSPISGHRSVSWYQQTPGQGLQFLFEYFSETQRNKGNFPGRFSGRQFSNSRSEMNVSTLELGDSALYLCASSFPPEEQYFGPGTRLTVT.

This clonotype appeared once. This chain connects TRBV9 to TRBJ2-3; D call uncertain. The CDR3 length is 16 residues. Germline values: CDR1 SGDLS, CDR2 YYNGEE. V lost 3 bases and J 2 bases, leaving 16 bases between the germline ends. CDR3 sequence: CASSGQGDPSTDTQYF. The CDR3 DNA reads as TGTGCCAGCAGCGGCCAAGGCGACCCCTCCACAGATACGCAGTATTTT. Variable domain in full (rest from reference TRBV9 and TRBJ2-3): DSGVTQTPKHLITATGQRVTLRCSPRSGDLSVYWYQQSLDQGLQFLIQYYNGEERAKGNILERFSAQQFPDLHSELNLSSLELGDSALYFCASSGQGDPSTDTQYFGPGTRLTVL.

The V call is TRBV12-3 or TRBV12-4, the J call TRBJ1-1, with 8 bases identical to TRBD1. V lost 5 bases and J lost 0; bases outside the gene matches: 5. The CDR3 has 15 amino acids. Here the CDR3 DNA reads TGTGCCAGCAGTGGACAGGGAACGATGAACACTGAAGCTTTCTTT. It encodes CASSGQGTMNTEAFF.

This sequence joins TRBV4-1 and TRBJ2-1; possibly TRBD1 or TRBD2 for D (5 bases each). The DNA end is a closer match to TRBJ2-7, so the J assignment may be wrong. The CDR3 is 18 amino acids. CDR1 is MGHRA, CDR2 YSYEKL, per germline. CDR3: CASSHGTGLPSSYNEQYF. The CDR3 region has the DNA TGCGCCAGCAGCCACGGGACGGGCCTACCAAGCTCCTACAATGAGCAGTACTTC.

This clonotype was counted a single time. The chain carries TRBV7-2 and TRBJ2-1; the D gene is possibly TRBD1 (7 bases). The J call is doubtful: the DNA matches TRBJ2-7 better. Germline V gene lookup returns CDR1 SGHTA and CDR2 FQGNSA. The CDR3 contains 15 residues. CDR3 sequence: CASSLTGDFYNEQYF. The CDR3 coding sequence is TGTGCCAGCAGCCTCACAGGGGACTTCTACAATGAGCAGTACTTC.

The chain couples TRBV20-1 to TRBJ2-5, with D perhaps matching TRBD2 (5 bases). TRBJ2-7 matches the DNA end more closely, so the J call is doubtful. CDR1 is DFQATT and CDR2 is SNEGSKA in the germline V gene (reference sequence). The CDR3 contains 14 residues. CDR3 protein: CSASISAEGYEQYF. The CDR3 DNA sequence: TGCAGTGCTAGTATCTCCGCCGAGGGCTACGAGCAGTACTTC.

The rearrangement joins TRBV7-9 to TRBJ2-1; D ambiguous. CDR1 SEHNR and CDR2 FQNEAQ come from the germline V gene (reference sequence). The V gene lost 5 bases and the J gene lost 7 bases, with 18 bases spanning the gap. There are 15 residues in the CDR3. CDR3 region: CASSQGQVGRNEQFF. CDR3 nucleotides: TGTGCCAGCAGCCAAGGGCAGGTAGGCAGGAATGAGCAGTTCTTC.

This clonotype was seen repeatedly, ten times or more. CDR3 DNA: TGTGCCAGCAGTTTTAGACTCCAAGAGACCCAGTACTTC. It yields the protein CASSFRLQETQYF. V and J are TRBV12-3 or TRBV12-4 and TRBJ2-5; the D is unclear. Between the trimmed V and J ends, which lost 3 bases and 1 base, there was a span of 6 bases. The length of the CDR3 is 13 residues.

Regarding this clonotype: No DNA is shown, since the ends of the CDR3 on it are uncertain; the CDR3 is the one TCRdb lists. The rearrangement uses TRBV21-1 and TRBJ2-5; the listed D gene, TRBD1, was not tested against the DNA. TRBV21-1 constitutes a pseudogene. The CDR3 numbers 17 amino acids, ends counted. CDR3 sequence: CASSKFQWGTGSSEQYF.

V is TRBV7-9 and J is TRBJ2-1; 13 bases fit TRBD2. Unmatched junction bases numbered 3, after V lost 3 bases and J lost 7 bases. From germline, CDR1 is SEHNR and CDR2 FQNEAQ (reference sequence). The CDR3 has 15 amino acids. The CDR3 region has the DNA TGTGCCAGCAGCTTTGGGACTAGCGGGGTTAATGAGCAGTTCTTC. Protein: CASSFGTSGVNEQFF.

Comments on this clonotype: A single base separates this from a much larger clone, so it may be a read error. In nucleotides, the CDR3 is TGTGCCAGCGGTGGGTCAGGGACAGGGGGCGCGCGGGGCTACACCTTC. Translating it yields CASGGSGTGGARGYTF. The chain recombines TRBV12-3 or TRBV12-4 with TRBJ1-2; TRBD1 agrees at 12 bases. Trimming removed 8 bases from V and 8 bases from J; junction bases left unmatched: 15. CDR3 length equals 16 residues.

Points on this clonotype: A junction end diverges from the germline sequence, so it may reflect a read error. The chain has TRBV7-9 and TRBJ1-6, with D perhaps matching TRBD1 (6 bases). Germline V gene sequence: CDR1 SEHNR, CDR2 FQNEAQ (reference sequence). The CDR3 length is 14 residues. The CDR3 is CASTFHRVNSPLHF. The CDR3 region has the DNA TGTGCCAGCACCTTTCACAGGGTGAATTCGCCCCTCCACTTT.

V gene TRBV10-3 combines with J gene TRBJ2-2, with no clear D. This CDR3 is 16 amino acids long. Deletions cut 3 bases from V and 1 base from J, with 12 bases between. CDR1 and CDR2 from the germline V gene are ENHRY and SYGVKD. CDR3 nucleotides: TGTGCCATCAGTGACCGGGTCAGTAAGAACACCGGGGAGCTGTTTTTT. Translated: CAISDRVSKNTGELFF.

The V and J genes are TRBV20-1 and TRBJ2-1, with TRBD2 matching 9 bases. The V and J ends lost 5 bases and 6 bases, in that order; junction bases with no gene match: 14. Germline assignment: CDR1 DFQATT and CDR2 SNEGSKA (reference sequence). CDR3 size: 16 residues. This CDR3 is CSAGAGGSGGFNEQFF. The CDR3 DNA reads TGCAGTGCTGGCGCGGGGGGCAGCGGGGGGTTCAATGAGCAGTTCTTC.